The count of the clone carrying this T cell receptor (beta chain) is one. Its antigen is still unknown. The identical CDR3 is also encoded by other nucleotide sequences in the sample. Naive or memory CD4+ cells were cultured 1:1 with T cell-depleted PBMCs plus CEF. This table comes from immunoSEQ multiplex PCR, and its TCRdb copy is limited to in-frame clones, with some not included. This table holds about 41,000 clones, approximately 80% found once. V lost 6 bases and J lost 0, with 11 bases in between. The germline gives CDR1 SQVTM, CDR2 ANQGSEA. The CDR3 has 13 residues. The sample is drawn from a study of CD4 T cells in relation to SARS-CoV-2 and coronaviruses. Study as a whole: PBMCs were cultured with antigen for roughly nine days before TCR beta sequencing. Convalescent patients were fewer than ten males and 4 females; two were Hispanic. Whole-study results and caveats: Monoreactive clones expanded significantly more to SARS-CoV-2 than crossreactive clones did.

The sequence came from an adult with COVID-19. Specimen: naive CD4+ T cells from PBMCs, cultured in vitro. The subset: naive CD4+ T cells isolated by negative enrichment. The V and J genes are TRBV29-1 and TRBJ1-1; D gene ambiguous. Here the CDR3 reads CSVQGRMNTEAFF. DNA for the CDR3: TGCAGCGTACAAGGACGGATGAACACTGAAGCTTTCTTT.